This TCR beta chain was captured by sequencing in a study of T cell responses to AZD1222 COVID-19 vaccine. Background on the study: Some second doses came at about 4 weeks and others at about 12 weeks; these were pooled.

Comments on this clone: Its antigen is as yet unknown.

Study-level findings and limits: Most donors were white British, females outnumbered males, and clonal diversity was possibly underestimated.

Repertoires were generated with immunoSEQ multiplex PCR, while TCRdb's copy carries only in-frame clones and drops some. The sample consists of around 150,000 clones, around 84% of them appearing once. This CDR3 contains 14 residues. The V and J ends lost 7 bases and 4 bases respectively, with 16 bases between them. Germline V CDR1 and CDR2: PRHDT, FYEKMQ (reference sequence). The V gene is TRBV13, the J gene TRBJ1-1; TRBD1 is a possible D gene (5 bases). The clonotype was recovered from an adult in good health. The sample consisted of peripheral blood, taken on day 0 of AZD1222 vaccination. The CDR3 spells CASNPPGLFTEAFF. Written as DNA, the CDR3 is TGTGCCAGCAACCCCCCGGGACTTTTCACTGAAGCTTTCTTT.